This paragraph reports one TCR beta chain. This specimen comes from a study of beta chain features in type 1 diabetes. Reverse transcribing all isolated RNA meant expressed TCRB transcripts were sequenced. TCRdb keeps only in-frame clones here, not all; method: immunoSEQ multiplex PCR. This table has about 260,000 clones, roughly 70% appearing once. Sequencing was carried out using naive CD4+ T cells from blood. The receptor's source is a man aged 25 to 45 in good health.

CDR3 DNA sequence: TGTGCCAGCAGCGTAGCTATCACAGGGAGGGACTATGGCTACACCTTC. Protein: CASSVAITGRDYGYTF. This sequence joins TRBV9 and TRBJ1-2; the D gene is possibly TRBD1 (6 bases). Germline lookup yields CDR1 SGDLS and CDR2 YYNGEE. The CDR3 has 16 amino acids. Trimming shortened V by 0 bases and J by 3 bases, and 15 bases separated the two germline ends.